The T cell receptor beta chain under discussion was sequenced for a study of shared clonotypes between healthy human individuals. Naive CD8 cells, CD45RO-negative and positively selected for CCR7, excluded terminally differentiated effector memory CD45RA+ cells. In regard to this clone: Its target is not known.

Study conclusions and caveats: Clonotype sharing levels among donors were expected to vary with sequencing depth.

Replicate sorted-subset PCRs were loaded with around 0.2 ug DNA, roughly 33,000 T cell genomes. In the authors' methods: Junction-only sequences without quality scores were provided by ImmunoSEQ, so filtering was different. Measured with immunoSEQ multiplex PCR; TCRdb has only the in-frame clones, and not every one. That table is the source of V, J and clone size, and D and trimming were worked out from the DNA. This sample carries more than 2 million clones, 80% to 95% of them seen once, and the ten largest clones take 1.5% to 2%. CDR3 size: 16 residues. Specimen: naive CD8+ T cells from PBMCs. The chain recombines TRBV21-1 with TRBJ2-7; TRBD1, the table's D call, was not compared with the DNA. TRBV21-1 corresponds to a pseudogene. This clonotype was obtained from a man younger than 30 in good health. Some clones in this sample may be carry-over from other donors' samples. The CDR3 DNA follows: TGTGCCAGCATAAAGTCCCCTCCGGGACAGGGCTGTGAGCAGTACTTC. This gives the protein CASIKSPPGQGCEQYF.